These 17 T cell receptor beta chains share one sample of origin, sequenced in a study of T cells and Merkel cell carcinoma outcomes. Data came from immunoSEQ multiplex PCR; TCRdb stores just in-frame clones and leaves some out. The data contain about 320 clones, over 75% of them singletons. The specimen sequenced was tumor tissue from Merkel cell carcinoma. These receptors came from a human donor with Merkel cell carcinoma.

The chain is built from TRBV4-1 and TRBJ2-1; weak D call: TRBD2 (5 bases). CDR1 and CDR2 (germline): MGHRA, YSYEKL. Trimming stripped 6 bases from V and 0 bases from J, with 12 bases between. The CDR3 has 15 amino acids. CDR3 in amino acids: CASSRSGSSYNEQFF. CDR3 in DNA: TGCGCCAGCAGTCGGAGTGGGAGCTCCTACAATGAGCAGTTCTTC.

J is TRBJ2-1 and V is TRBV29-1; possibly TRBD1 or TRBD2 for D (6 bases each). This CDR3 is 14 amino acids long. Germline lookup yields CDR1 SQVTM and CDR2 ANQGSEA. V gave up 2 bases and J gave up 7 bases, with 15 bases separating them. The CDR3, as DNA: TGCAGCGTTGAAAAGGGGGGAACTGGGAATGAGCAGTTCTTC. It codes for CSVEKGGTGNEQFF.

The V call is TRBV4-3, the J call TRBJ1-2, with D unclear. Per the germline V gene, CDR1 is LGHNA and CDR2 is YSLEER. The CDR3 covers 16 residues. The V end lost 4 bases, the J end lost 2 bases, and 17 bases lay between the germline ends. This CDR3 is CASSLDRAGLNYGYTF. DNA of the CDR3: TGCGCCAGCAGCCTTGACCGTGCAGGCCTGAACTATGGCTACACCTTC.

The chain is built from TRBV19 and TRBJ2-1; D is ambiguous. V lost 6 bases, J lost 10 bases, and 13 bases lay in between. CDR1 LNHDA and CDR2 SQIVND come from the germline V gene (reference sequence). The CDR3 contains 12 residues. The CDR3 sequence: CASSDLGLEQFF. The CDR3 DNA reads as TGTGCCAGTAGCGACCTAGGATTAGAGCAGTTCTTC.

This clone appeared once. This sequence joins TRBV6-1 and TRBJ2-2; D remains ambiguous. CDR1 and CDR2 (germline): MNHNS, SASEGT. Trimming cost V 6 bases and J 4 bases, with 3 bases left between them. The CDR3 runs to 11 residues. CDR3 protein: CASRFTGELFF. The CDR3 region has the DNA TGTGCCAGCAGGTTCACCGGGGAGCTGTTTTTT.

This CDR3 reads CASTMAASNTGELFF. CDR3 in DNA: TGCGCCAGCACCATGGCAGCCTCGAACACCGGGGAGCTGTTTTTT. The chain joins TRBV5-1 to TRBJ2-2, with no clear D. In germline, CDR1 is SGHRS, CDR2 YFSETQ. The CDR3 spans 15 residues. V was shortened by 6 bases and J by 0 bases, with 12 bases between the two germline ends.

V gene TRBV19 combines with J gene TRBJ2-3, with D unresolved. Germline CDR1 is LNHDA and CDR2 is SQIVND (reference sequence). The CDR3 is 13 amino acids. V shed 3 bases and J shed 4 bases, with 8 bases lying between them. In DNA form, the CDR3 reads TGTGCCAGTAGTATGAAAATCGCAGATACGCAGTATTTT. Encoded protein: CASSMKIADTQYF.

This clone was detected once. The genes are TRBV5-1 and TRBJ2-5; 11 nucleotides match TRBD2. There are 14 residues in the CDR3. Germline assignment: CDR1 SGHRS and CDR2 YFSETQ. V lost 4 bases and J lost 3; bases outside the gene matches: 2. This CDR3 reads CASSLLAGEETQYF. Here the CDR3 DNA reads TGCGCCAGCAGCCTACTAGCGGGGGAAGAGACCCAGTACTTC. Full variable domain (missing parts from reference TRBV5-1 and TRBJ2-5): KAGVTQTPRYLIKTRGQQVTLSCSPISGHRSVSWYQQTPGQGLQFLFEYFSETQRNKGNFPGRFSGRQFSNSRSEMNVSTLELGDSALYLCASSLLAGEETQYFGPGTRLLVL.

V is TRBV13 and J is TRBJ2-3; 7 nucleotides align to TRBD1. The ends lost 0 bases at V and 6 bases at J; junction bases unmatched: 6. Germline V gene sequence: CDR1 PRHDT, CDR2 FYEKMQ (reference sequence). CDR3 length: 15 amino acids. CDR3 residues: CASSLGRGSQDTQYF. Here the CDR3 DNA reads TGTGCCAGCAGCTTAGGCAGGGGGTCCCAGGATACGCAGTATTTT.

The chain is built from TRBV6-1 and TRBJ2-3; maybe TRBD2 (5 bases). Germline V gene data show CDR1 as MNHNS and CDR2 as SASEGT. The CDR3 consists of 13 residues. V was clipped by 4 bases and J by 4 bases, with 9 bases between them. As DNA, the CDR3 is TGTGCCAGCAGTGTTAGGCGGGCAGATACGCAGTATTTT. Protein: CASSVRRADTQYF.

The V call is TRBV5-1, the J call TRBJ2-6; TRBD1 agrees at 10 bases. V lost 5 bases, J lost 1 base, and 12 bases stayed unmatched. CDR1 and CDR2 (germline): SGHRS, YFSETQ. CDR3 length: 19 residues. The CDR3 DNA reads TGCGCCAGCAGACTGAACGTGGGACAGGGGCAATCTGGGGCCAACGTCCTGACTTTC. Residues: CASRLNVGQGQSGANVLTF. The whole variable domain, remainder taken from reference TRBV5-1 and TRBJ2-6, is KAGVTQTPRYLIKTRGQQVTLSCSPISGHRSVSWYQQTPGQGLQFLFEYFSETQRNKGNFPGRFSGRQFSNSRSEMNVSTLELGDSALYLCASRLNVGQGQSGANVLTFGAGSRLTVL.

In this sample, this clone turned up once. The chain employs TRBV6-5 and TRBJ2-2, with D possibly being TRBD1 (5 bases). This CDR3 is built from 16 residues. V was trimmed by 0 bases and J by 8 bases, leaving 16 bases between them. The germline CDR1 and CDR2 sequences are MNHEY and SVGAGI. CDR3 in DNA: TGTGCCAGCAGTTACTCGAACTTGGCAGGGTCAGGGGAGCTGTTTTTT. As protein: CASSYSNLAGSGELFF.

CDR3: CASSLNLAVALKNIQYF. CDR3 bases: TGTGCCAGCAGTTTAAACCTAGCGGTTGCCCTCAAAAACATTCAGTACTTC. V is TRBV27 and J is TRBJ2-4, with 7 bases fitting TRBD2. The CDR3 is 17 residues long. Germline CDR1 reads MNHEY; CDR2 reads SMNVEV (reference sequence). J gave up 3 bases and V 2 bases, and 10 bases lay outside the gene matches.

V is TRBV5-4 and J is TRBJ2-5, with D possibly called TRBD1 or TRBD2 (6 bases each). CDR1 SGHNT and CDR2 YYREEE come from the germline V gene (reference sequence). With 3 bases removed from V and 3 bases from J, the gap between germline ends came to 18 bases. This CDR3 has 16 amino acids. CDR3 loop: CASSWGASGLEETQYF. The DNA for the CDR3 is TGTGCCAGCAGCTGGGGGGCCTCGGGATTGGAAGAGACCCAGTACTTC.

This sequence joins TRBV18 and TRBJ2-3; weak D call: TRBD2 (5 bases). The CDR3 covers 15 residues. V lost 2 bases and J 0 bases, leaving 9 bases between the germline ends. Germline values: CDR1 KGHSH, CDR2 LQKENI. Here the CDR3 DNA reads TGTGCCAGCTCACCAGGGAGAGCGAGCACAGATACGCAGTATTTT. Its protein is CASSPGRASTDTQYF.

This rearrangement joins TRBV28 to TRBJ2-3; 9 bases fit TRBD1. Trimming removed 5 bases from V and 4 bases from J; junction bases left unmatched: 10. The CDR3 totals 16 residues. The V gene's germline CDR1 is MDHEN and CDR2 SYDVKM. The CDR3 loop is CASSRGTGSWADTQYF. The CDR3 DNA reads as TGTGCCAGCAGTCGAGGGACAGGGAGTTGGGCAGATACGCAGTATTTT.

This chain joins TRBV9 and TRBJ2-5, with 10 bases identical to TRBD2. This CDR3 region has 14 residues. J was trimmed by 4 bases and V by 0 bases; bases with no gene match: 0. Germline V gene data show CDR1 as SGDLS and CDR2 as YYNGEE. CDR3 nucleotide sequence: TGTGCCAGCAGCGTAGCTAGCGGGAGAGAGACCCAGTACTTC. This sequence encodes CASSVASGRETQYF.